These 17 T cell receptor beta chains share one sample of origin, sequenced in a study of blood T cell repertoires in COVID-19. The method was immunoSEQ multiplex PCR; TCRdb's version includes in-frame clones alone and lacks a portion of them. The sample records approximately 310,000 clones, roughly 84% being singletons. Source material: peripheral blood. These receptors were obtained from a man in his fifties or sixties with active or convalescent COVID-19.

This chain links TRBV2 with TRBJ2-3; D call uncertain. The germline V gene has CDR1 SNHLY and CDR2 FYNNEI. Trimming cost V 6 bases and J 5 bases, with 3 bases left between them. The CDR3 runs 10 residues. The CDR3 sequence is CASSLDTQYF. The DNA for the CDR3 is TGTGCCAGCAGCCTAGATACGCAGTATTTT.

This chain uses TRBV29-1 with TRBJ2-3; 12 bases map to TRBD2. The CDR3 is made up of 18 amino acids. The ends lost 4 bases at V and 4 bases at J; junction bases unmatched: 15. Germline loops: CDR1 SQVTM, CDR2 ANQGSEA. CDR3 in amino acids: CSVARPSSLAGGADTQYF. Here the CDR3 DNA reads TGCAGCGTTGCGAGACCCTCCAGCCTAGCGGGAGGGGCAGATACGCAGTATTTT.

This rearrangement joins TRBV5-6 to TRBJ1-4; D remains unclear. The CDR3 runs 16 residues. Germline V gives CDR1 SGHDT, CDR2 YYEEEE. V lost 0 bases, J lost 10 bases, and 19 bases lay in between. CDR3 DNA sequence: TGTGCCAGCAGCTTGGAGAGGTCCAGAGGATTTAGAAAACTGTTTTTT. Translation: CASSLERSRGFRKLFF.

The J gene is TRBJ1-2, the V gene TRBV4-2; weak D call: TRBD1 (5 bases). The V gene lost 1 base and the J gene lost 8 bases, with 11 bases spanning the gap. CDR3 length equals 13 residues. Germline V gene lookup returns CDR1 LGHNA and CDR2 YNFKEQ. The CDR3 loop reads CASSQVTGRGYTF. CDR3 in DNA: TGTGCCAGCAGCCAAGTAACAGGACGCGGCTACACCTTC.

The chain uses TRBV21-1 and TRBJ2-7; the table's D call of TRBD1 was not tested on the DNA. TRBV21-1 is shown as a pseudogene. The CDR3 covers 14 residues. The CDR3 coding sequence is TGTGCCAGCAGCACGCGACAAATCTCCTACGAGCAGTACTTC. It specifies CASSTRQISYEQYF.

This CDR3 reads CASRLLGQGRGNTGELFF. Here the CDR3 DNA reads TGTGCCAGCAGGTTACTGGGGCAGGGAAGGGGTAACACCGGGGAGCTGTTTTTT. V and J are TRBV19 and TRBJ2-2, with D possibly TRBD1 on 5 matching bases. From germline, CDR1 is LNHDA and CDR2 SQIVND (reference sequence). The CDR3 has 18 amino acids. V was trimmed by 9 bases and J by 2 bases, leaving 25 bases between them.

V is TRBV28 and J is TRBJ2-3; D gene uncertain. The CDR3 loop spans 17 amino acids. V was shortened by 8 bases and J by 2 bases, with 23 bases between the two germline ends. In germline, CDR1 is MDHEN, CDR2 SYDVKM. The CDR3 spells CASGQPPRRHATDTQYF. CDR3 nucleotides: TGTGCCAGCGGCCAGCCCCCCCGGCGGCACGCCACAGATACGCAGTATTTT.

The chain carries TRBV5-6 and TRBJ2-5; 7 nucleotides line up with TRBD1. V gave up 2 bases and J gave up 3 bases; unmatched junction bases: 1. The CDR3 consists of 13 residues. CDR1 is SGHDT and CDR2 is YYEEEE in the germline V gene. The DNA of the CDR3 is TGTGCCAGCAGCTTTACAGGGGAAGAGACCCAGTACTTC. Translated, it gives CASSFTGEETQYF.

V is TRBV2 and J is TRBJ2-6; 8 bases agree with TRBD1. The CDR3 length is 15 residues. Germline loops: CDR1 SNHLY, CDR2 FYNNEI. V lost 6 bases and J lost 0; bases outside the gene matches: 1. The CDR3 DNA follows: TGTGCCAGCAGCACAGGGGGCTCTGGGGCCAACGTCCTGACTTTC. The encoded protein is CASSTGGSGANVLTF.

The genes are TRBV2 and TRBJ1-6; D unclear. This CDR3 comprises 19 residues. Trimming shortened V by 4 bases and J by 0 bases, and 19 bases separated the two germline ends. Germline loops: CDR1 SNHLY, CDR2 FYNNEI. The chain's CDR3 is CASSALPAGRSSYNSPLHF. In nucleotides, the CDR3 is TGTGCCAGCAGTGCCCTCCCCGCGGGTAGGAGCTCCTATAATTCACCCCTCCACTTT. The full variable domain, completed using reference TRBV2 and TRBJ1-6, is EPEVTQTPSHQVTQMGQEVILRCVPISNHLYFYWYRQILGQKVEFLVSFYNNEISEKSEIFDDQFSVERPDGSNFTLKIRSTKLEDSAMYFCASSALPAGRSSYNSPLHFGNGTRLTVT.

The chain links TRBV6-5 to TRBJ2-2, with 7 bases fitting TRBD1. J lost 7 bases, V lost 4 bases, and 3 bases had no gene match. Germline V gene data show CDR1 as MNHEY and CDR2 as SVGAGI. CDR3 size: 13 residues. This CDR3 is CASSFYRGGELFF. Here the CDR3 DNA reads TGTGCCAGCAGTTTCTACAGGGGCGGGGAGCTGTTTTTT.

The genes are TRBV4-1 and TRBJ2-5, with 14 positions matching TRBD2. CDR1 is MGHRA and CDR2 is YSYEKL in the germline V gene. Trimming took 3 bases from V and 6 from J; bases not matched to a gene: 12. This CDR3 is 18 amino acids long. CDR3 sequence reads: CASSHGLAGGPQQKTQYF. The CDR3 DNA follows: TGCGCCAGCAGCCACGGACTAGCGGGGGGCCCACAGCAGAAGACCCAGTACTTC.

V gene TRBV27 combines with J gene TRBJ1-6; 8 bases align to TRBD1. Trimming cost V 5 bases and J 7 bases; bases outside gene matches: 10. This CDR3 spans 16 amino acids. The germline gives CDR1 MNHEY, CDR2 SMNVEV (reference sequence). In DNA form, the CDR3 reads TGTGCCAGCAGTCGACTTGGACAGGGAGGAAATTCACCCCTCCACTTT. It encodes CASSRLGQGGNSPLHF.

Regarding this clone: The identical CDR3 is also encoded by other nucleotide sequences in the sample. This chain connects TRBV18 to TRBJ2-7, with D possibly being TRBD1 (5 bases). V lost 0 bases, J lost 3 bases, and 9 bases lay in between. The CDR3 sequence is 14 residues long. Germline loops: CDR1 KGHSH, CDR2 LQKENI. The CDR3 bases are TGTGCCAGCTCACCACCCGGTCAGGGCTACGAGCAGTACTTC. Translation gives CASSPPGQGYEQYF.

The chain recombines TRBV10-3 with TRBJ1-6; possible D gene TRBD1, 6 bases. V was clipped by 6 bases and J by 2 bases, with 8 bases between them. CDR3 length: 14 residues. Germline lookup yields CDR1 ENHRY and CDR2 SYGVKD. CDR3 residues: CAISDRTYNSPLHF. The CDR3 region has the DNA TGTGCCATCAGCGACAGGACCTATAATTCACCCCTCCACTTT.

This CDR3 reads CARLNLGTSGRVRYNEQFF. The CDR3 coding sequence is TGTGCCAGACTCAACTTAGGGACTAGCGGGAGGGTGAGATACAATGAGCAGTTCTTC. The chain couples TRBV27 to TRBJ2-1; 16 nucleotides match TRBD2. CDR3 size: 19 residues. Germline CDR1 is MNHEY and CDR2 is SMNVEV (reference sequence). The junction had 15 bases not matched to a gene; V was cut back by 9 bases and J by 4 bases.

The chain carries TRBV10-3 and TRBJ1-1, with a possible D match to TRBD1 (5 bases). The CDR3 extends over 15 amino acids. Germline CDR1 and CDR2: ENHRY and SYGVKD. The ends were cut back, 6 bases at V and 2 bases at J, with 16 bases in the middle. Written as DNA, the CDR3 is TGTGCCATCAGATCCCAGGGAGGAGGCAACACTGAAGCTTTCTTT. Residues: CAIRSQGGGNTEAFF.